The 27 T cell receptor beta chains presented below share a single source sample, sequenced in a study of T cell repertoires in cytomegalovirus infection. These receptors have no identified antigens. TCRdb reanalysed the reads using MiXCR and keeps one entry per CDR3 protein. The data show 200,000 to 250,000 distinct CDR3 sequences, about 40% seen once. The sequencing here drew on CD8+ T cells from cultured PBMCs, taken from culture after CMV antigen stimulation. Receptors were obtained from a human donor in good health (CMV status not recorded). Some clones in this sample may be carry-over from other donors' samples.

In nucleotides, the CDR3 is TGTGCCAGCAGCGCCCCCCTAGCAGGGCCCCATGGCTACACCTTC. Translating it yields CASSAPLAGPHGYTF. This sequence joins TRBV9 and TRBJ1-2; TRBD1 might be the D (5 bases). Trimming took 3 bases from V and 6 from J, leaving 18 bases between them. Germline values: CDR1 SGDLS, CDR2 YYNGEE. The CDR3 spans 15 residues.

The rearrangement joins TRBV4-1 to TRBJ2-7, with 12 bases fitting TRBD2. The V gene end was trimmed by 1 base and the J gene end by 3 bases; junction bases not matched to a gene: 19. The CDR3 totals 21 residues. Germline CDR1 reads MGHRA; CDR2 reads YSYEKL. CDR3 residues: CASSQARVTSGSPHLRYEQYF. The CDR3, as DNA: TGCGCCAGCAGCCAAGCCCGTGTGACTAGCGGGAGTCCCCATCTCCGCTACGAGCAGTACTTC.

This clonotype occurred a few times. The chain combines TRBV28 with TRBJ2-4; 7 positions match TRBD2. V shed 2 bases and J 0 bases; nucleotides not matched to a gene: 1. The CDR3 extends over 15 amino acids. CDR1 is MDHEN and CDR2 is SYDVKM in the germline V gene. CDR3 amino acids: CASSLAGEAKNIQYF. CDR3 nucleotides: TGTGCCAGCAGTTTAGCGGGAGAAGCCAAAAACATTCAGTACTTC. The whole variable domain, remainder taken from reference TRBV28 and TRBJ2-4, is DVKVTQSSRYLVKRTGEKVFLECVQDMDHENMFWYRQDPGLGLRLIYFSYDVKMKEKGDIPEGYSVSREKKERFSLILESASTNQTSMYLCASSLAGEAKNIQYFGAGTRLSVL.

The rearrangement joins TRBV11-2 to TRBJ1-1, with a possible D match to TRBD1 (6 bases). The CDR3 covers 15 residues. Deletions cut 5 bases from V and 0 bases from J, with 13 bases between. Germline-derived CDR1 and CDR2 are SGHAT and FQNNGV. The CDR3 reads CASSPTGNMNTEAFF. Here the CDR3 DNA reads TGTGCCAGCAGCCCGACAGGAAACATGAACACTGAAGCTTTCTTT.

CDR3 nucleotides: TGCAGTGCTAGAGCTCGACTAGCGGGATACTACGAGCAGTACTTC. Its protein product is CSARARLAGYYEQYF. V usage is TRBV20-1 and J usage is TRBJ2-7, with 11 bases aligning to TRBD2. Germline V gene data show CDR1 as DFQATT and CDR2 as SNEGSKA (reference sequence). The junction had 5 bases not matched to a gene; V was cut back by 1 base and J by 3 bases. This CDR3 spans 15 amino acids.

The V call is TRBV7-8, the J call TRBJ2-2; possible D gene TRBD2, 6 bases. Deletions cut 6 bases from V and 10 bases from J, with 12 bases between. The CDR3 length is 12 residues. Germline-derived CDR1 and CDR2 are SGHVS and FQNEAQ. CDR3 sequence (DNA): TGTGCCAGCAGTCCGCCGGGGGTGGAGCTGTTTTTT. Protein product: CASSPPGVELFF.

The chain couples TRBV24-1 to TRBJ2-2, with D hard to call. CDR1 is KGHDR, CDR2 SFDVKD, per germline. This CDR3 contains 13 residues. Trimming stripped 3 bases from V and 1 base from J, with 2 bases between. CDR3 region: CATSDENTGELFF. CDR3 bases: TGTGCCACCAGTGATGAGAACACCGGGGAGCTGTTTTTT.

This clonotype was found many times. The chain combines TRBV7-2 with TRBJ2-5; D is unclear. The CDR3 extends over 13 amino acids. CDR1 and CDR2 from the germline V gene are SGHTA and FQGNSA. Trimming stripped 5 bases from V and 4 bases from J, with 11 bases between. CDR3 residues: CASSPPLGETQYF. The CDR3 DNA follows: TGTGCCAGCAGCCCCCCCTTAGGAGAGACCCAGTACTTC. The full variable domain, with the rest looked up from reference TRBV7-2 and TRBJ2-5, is GAGVSQSPSNKVTEKGKDVELRCDPISGHTALYWYRQSLGQGLEFLIYFQGNSAPDKSGLPSDRFSAERTGGSVSTLTIQRTQQEDSAVYLCASSPPLGETQYFGPGTRLLVL.

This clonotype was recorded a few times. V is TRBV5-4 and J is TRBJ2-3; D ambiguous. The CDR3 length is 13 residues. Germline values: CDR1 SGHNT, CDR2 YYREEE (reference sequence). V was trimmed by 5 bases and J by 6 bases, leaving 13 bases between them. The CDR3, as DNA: TGTGCCAGCAGTCTTCCGAGCTACGATACGCAGTATTTT. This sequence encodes CASSLPSYDTQYF.

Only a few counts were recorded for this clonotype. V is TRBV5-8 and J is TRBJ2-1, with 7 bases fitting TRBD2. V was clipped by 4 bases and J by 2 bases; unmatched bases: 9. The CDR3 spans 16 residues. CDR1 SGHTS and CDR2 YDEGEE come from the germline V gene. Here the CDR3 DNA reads TGTGCCAGCAGCGTACAACTAGCGAGACCCTACAATGAGCAGTTCTTC. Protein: CASSVQLARPYNEQFF.

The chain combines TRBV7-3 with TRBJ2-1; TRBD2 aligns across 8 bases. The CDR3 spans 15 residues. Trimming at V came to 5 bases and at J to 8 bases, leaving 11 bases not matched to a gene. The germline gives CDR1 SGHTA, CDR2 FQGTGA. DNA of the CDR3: TGTGCCAGCAGCCGGCCCCCGGGAGGGCCAGATGAGCAGTTCTTC. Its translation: CASSRPPGGPDEQFF. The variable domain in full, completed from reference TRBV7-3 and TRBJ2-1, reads GAGVSQTPSNKVTEKGKYVELRCDPISGHTALYWYRQSLGQGPEFLIYFQGTGAADDSGLPNDRFFAVRPEGSVSTLKIQRTERGDSAVYLCASSRPPGGPDEQFFGPGTRLTVL.

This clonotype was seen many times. In DNA, the CDR3 is TGTGCCAGCAGCACCCCAATTTACCGAGGGAGAACAGATACGCAGTATTTT. This sequence encodes CASSTPIYRGRTDTQYF. The chain is built from TRBV28 and TRBJ2-3; a possible D gene is TRBD2 (5 bases). There are 17 residues in the CDR3. Germline CDR1 is MDHEN and CDR2 is SYDVKM. V lost 6 bases, J lost 3 bases, and 22 bases lay in between.

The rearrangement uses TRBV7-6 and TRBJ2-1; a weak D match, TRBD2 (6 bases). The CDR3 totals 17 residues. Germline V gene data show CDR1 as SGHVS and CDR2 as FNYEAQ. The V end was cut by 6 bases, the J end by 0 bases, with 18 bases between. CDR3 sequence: CASSEGVSGSSYNEQFF. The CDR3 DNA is TGTGCCAGCAGTGAAGGTGTTTCCGGGAGCTCCTACAATGAGCAGTTCTTC.

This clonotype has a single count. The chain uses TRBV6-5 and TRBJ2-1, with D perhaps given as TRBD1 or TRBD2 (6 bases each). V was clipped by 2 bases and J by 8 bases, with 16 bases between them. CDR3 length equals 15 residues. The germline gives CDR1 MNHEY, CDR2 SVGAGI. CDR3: CASSYRGPPPHEQFF. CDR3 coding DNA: TGTGCCAGCAGTTACCGGGGGCCACCCCCCCATGAGCAGTTCTTC.

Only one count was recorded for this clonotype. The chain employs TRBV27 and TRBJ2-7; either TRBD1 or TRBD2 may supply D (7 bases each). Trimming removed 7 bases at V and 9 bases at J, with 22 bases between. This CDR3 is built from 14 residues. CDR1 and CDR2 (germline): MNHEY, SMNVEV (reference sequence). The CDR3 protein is CASTPGGAVSGQYF. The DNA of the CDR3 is TGTGCCAGCACCCCAGGGGGGGCCGTGAGTGGGCAGTACTTC.

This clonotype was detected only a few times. CDR3 sequence: CASPEEGRGFFGGYTF. The CDR3 DNA sequence: TGTGCCAGCCCTGAGGAGGGCCGGGGCTTTTTCGGTGGCTACACCTTC. The rearrangement links TRBV2 to TRBJ1-2, with a tentative D call TRBD1 (5 bases). This CDR3 region has 16 residues. Trimming left V 8 bases short and J 7 bases short, with 26 bases between. Germline V gene lookup returns CDR1 SNHLY and CDR2 FYNNEI.

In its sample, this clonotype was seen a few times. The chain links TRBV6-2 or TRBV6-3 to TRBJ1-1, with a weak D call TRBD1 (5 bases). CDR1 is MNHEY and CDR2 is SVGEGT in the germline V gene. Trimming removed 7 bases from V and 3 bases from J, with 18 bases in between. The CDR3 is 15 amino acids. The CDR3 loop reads CASIQDSIGDTEAFF. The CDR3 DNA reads TGTGCCAGCATTCAGGACTCCATAGGGGACACTGAAGCTTTCTTT.

The CDR3 DNA reads TGTGCCAGTATCCCGACTAGCGGGACCCCCGGAAGCTCCTACAATGAGCAGTTCTTC. Translation: CASIPTSGTPGSSYNEQFF. The gene calls are TRBV19 and TRBJ2-1, with 11 bases aligning to TRBD2. Germline V gene data show CDR1 as LNHDA and CDR2 as SQIVND (reference sequence). J gave up 0 bases and V 7 bases, and 14 bases lay outside the gene matches. This CDR3 is 19 amino acids long.

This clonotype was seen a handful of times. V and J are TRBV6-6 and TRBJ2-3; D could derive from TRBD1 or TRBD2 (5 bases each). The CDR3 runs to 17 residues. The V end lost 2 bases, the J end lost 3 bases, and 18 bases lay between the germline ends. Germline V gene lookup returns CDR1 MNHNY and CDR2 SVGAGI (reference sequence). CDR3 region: CASSYPKNEGKTDTQYF. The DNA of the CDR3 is TGTGCCAGCAGTTACCCGAAGAACGAGGGGAAGACAGATACGCAGTATTTT.

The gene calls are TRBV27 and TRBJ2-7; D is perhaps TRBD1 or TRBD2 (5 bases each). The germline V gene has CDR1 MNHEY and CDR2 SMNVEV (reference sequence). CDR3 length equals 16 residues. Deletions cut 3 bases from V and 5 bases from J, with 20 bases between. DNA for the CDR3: TGTGCCAGCAGTTTCAACGGGGCCCTGATGGGAGACGAGCAGTACTTC. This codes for CASSFNGALMGDEQYF.

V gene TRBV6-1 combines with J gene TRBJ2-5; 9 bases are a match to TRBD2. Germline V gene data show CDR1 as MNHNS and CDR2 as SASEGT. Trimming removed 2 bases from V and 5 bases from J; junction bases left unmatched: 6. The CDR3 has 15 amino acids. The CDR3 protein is CASSEKASGAETQYF. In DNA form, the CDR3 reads TGTGCCAGCAGTGAAAAAGCTAGCGGGGCGGAGACCCAGTACTTC.

CDR3 region: CASSQNRGRASTDTTYF. CDR3 DNA: TGTGCCAGCAGCCAAAATAGAGGGAGGGCCAGCACAGATACGACGTATTTT. V usage is TRBV12-3 or TRBV12-4 and J usage is TRBJ2-3, with 7 bases identical to TRBD2. The CDR3 has 17 amino acids. Germline trimming cut 6 bases from V and 14 bases from J; bases unmatched to any gene: 26.

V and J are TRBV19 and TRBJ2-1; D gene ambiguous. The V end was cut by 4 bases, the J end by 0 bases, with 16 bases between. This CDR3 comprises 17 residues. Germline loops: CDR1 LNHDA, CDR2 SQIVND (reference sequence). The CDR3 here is CASSKRLDSRSYNEQFF. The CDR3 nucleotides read TGTGCCAGTAGTAAACGTCTAGACTCGCGCTCCTACAATGAGCAGTTCTTC.

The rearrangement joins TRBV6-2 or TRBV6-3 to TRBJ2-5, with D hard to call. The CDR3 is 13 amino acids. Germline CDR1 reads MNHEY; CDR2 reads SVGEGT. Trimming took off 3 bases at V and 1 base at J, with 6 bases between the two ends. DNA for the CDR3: TGTGCCAGCAGTTATGGCGGCCAAGAGACCCAGTACTTC. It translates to CASSYGGQETQYF.

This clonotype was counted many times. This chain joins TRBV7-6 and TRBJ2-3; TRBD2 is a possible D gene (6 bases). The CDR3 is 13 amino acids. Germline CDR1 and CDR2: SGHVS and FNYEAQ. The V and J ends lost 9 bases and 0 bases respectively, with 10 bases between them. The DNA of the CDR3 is TGTGCCAGTGGAGGGGCTAGCACAGATACGCAGTATTTT. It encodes CASGGASTDTQYF.

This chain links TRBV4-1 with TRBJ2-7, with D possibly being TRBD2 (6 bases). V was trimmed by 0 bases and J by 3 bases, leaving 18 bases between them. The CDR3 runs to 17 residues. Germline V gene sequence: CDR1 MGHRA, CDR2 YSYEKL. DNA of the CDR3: TGCGCCAGCAGCCAAGAGACCCTCTCGGGACTGAGCTACGAGCAGTACTTC. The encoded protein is CASSQETLSGLSYEQYF.

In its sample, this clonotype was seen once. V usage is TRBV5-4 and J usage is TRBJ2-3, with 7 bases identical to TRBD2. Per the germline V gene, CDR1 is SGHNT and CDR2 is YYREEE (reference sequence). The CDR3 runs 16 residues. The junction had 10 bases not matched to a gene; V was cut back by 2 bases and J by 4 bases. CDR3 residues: CASSFYSGLSPDTQYF. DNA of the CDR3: TGTGCCAGCAGCTTTTATAGCGGGCTTTCTCCAGATACGCAGTATTTT. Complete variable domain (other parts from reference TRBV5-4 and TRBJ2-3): ETGVTQSPTHLIKTRGQQVTLRCSSQSGHNTVSWYQQALGQGPQFIFQYYREEENGRGNFPPRFSGLQFPNYSSELNVNALELDDSALYLCASSFYSGLSPDTQYFGPGTRLTVL.